These 5 T cell receptor beta chains originate from one sample sequenced in a study of cytomegalovirus exposure and HLA in healthy donors. PCR primers comprised 60 Vbeta and 13 Jbeta primers. The repertoire was sequenced with immunoSEQ multiplex PCR; TCRdb's copy has only in-frame clones and lacks some. Of 200,000 or so clones listed, 70% to 85% are singletons. Material for sequencing was PBMCs. Receptor source: a boy younger than 10 in good health and CMV-seronegative.

This clone was counted only a few times. V and J are TRBV6-1 and TRBJ1-2; 7 bases are a match to TRBD1. J lost 8 bases, V lost 4 bases, and 7 bases had no gene match. Germline V gene lookup returns CDR1 MNHNS and CDR2 SASEGT. The CDR3 loop spans 13 amino acids. The CDR3 protein is CASSVDRVGGYTF. The CDR3 DNA follows: TGTGCCAGCAGTGTAGACAGGGTCGGAGGCTACACCTTC.

The rearrangement links TRBV6-6 to TRBJ1-3; tentatively, D is TRBD1 (5 bases). Germline assignment: CDR1 MNHNY and CDR2 SVGAGI (reference sequence). CDR3 length: 15 amino acids. Trimming took 4 bases from V and 0 from J, leaving 10 bases between them. As DNA, the CDR3 is TGTGCCAGCAGTTTGCAGGGCTACTCTGGAAACACCATATATTTT. It encodes CASSLQGYSGNTIYF.

The chain has TRBV18 and TRBJ1-4; D uncertain. The CDR3 is made up of 14 amino acids. V dropped 3 bases and J dropped 8 bases, with 13 bases sitting between them. Germline V gene sequence: CDR1 KGHSH, CDR2 LQKENI. The CDR3 reads CASSPSRGLEKLFF. The CDR3 DNA is TGTGCCAGCTCACCTAGCCGGGGATTAGAAAAACTGTTTTTT.

V and J are TRBV6-5 and TRBJ1-2, with unresolved D. V lost 0 bases, J lost 8 bases, and 13 bases lay in between. There are 14 residues in the CDR3. CDR1 is MNHEY and CDR2 is SVGAGI in the germline V gene. This CDR3 reads CASSYSIMFGGYTF. CDR3 coding DNA: TGTGCCAGCAGTTACTCGATTATGTTCGGGGGCTACACCTTC.

The chain couples TRBV7-9 to TRBJ2-2; 11 bases line up with TRBD2. Germline CDR1 SEHNR, CDR2 FQNEAQ (reference sequence). CDR3 length equals 16 residues. V lost 5 bases, J lost 2 bases, and 4 bases stayed unmatched. For the CDR3, the DNA is TGTGCCAGCAGCCTCGGACTAGCGGGTAACACCGGGGAGCTGTTTTTT. It translates to CASSLGLAGNTGELFF.